Listed here are 21 T cell receptor beta chains from one sample, sequenced in a study of Ad26.COV2.S vaccination and SARS-CoV-2 variants. Described treatment: roughly 20 received Ad26.COV2.S at low or high dose, single or two shots; five or six received placebo; per-sample allocation not given. Samples analyzed were those drawn on day 63 after the first vaccine or placebo injection. TCRdb's copy holds only in-frame clones and misses some; the assay was immunoSEQ multiplex PCR. The profile covers around 300,000 clones, with about 88% appearing a single time and over 8.5% taken by the ten largest. This material consisted of peripheral blood, taken in a trial of Ad26.COV2.S vaccine versus placebo. The source is a person aged 18-60 years who received the Ad26.COV2.S COVID-19 vaccine or a placebo.

The rearrangement joins TRBV27 to TRBJ2-7; a possible D gene is TRBD2 (6 bases). V shed 6 bases and J shed 2 bases, with 20 bases lying between them. The CDR3 consists of 16 residues. Germline loops: CDR1 MNHEY, CDR2 SMNVEV (reference sequence). The CDR3 DNA is TGTGCCAGCAGACCTCCGGGCGGGGTAGGCCCCTACGAGCAGTACTTC. It codes for CASRPPGGVGPYEQYF.

This clone was seen once. The rearrangement links TRBV5-4 to TRBJ1-3; D ambiguous. The V gene lost 0 bases and the J gene lost 0 bases, with 10 bases spanning the gap. The CDR3 length is 16 residues. Germline values: CDR1 SGHNT, CDR2 YYREEE (reference sequence). The CDR3, as DNA: TGTGCCAGCAGCTTGGACAGTCTGAGCTCTGGAAACACCATATATTTT. Translating it yields CASSLDSLSSGNTIYF.

The V call is TRBV21-1, the J call TRBJ2-7; the table gives TRBD2 as D, unverified against the DNA. TRBV21-1 is a known pseudogene. The length of the CDR3 is 18 residues. This CDR3 is CASSIAGESAGGRNEQYF. CDR3 coding DNA: TGTGCCAGCAGCATCGCGGGTGAATCAGCGGGAGGGCGGAACGAGCAGTACTTC.

V usage is TRBV27 and J usage is TRBJ1-6; perhaps TRBD1 as D (5 bases). CDR1 is MNHEY, CDR2 SMNVEV, per germline (reference sequence). The CDR3 contains 15 residues. V was clipped by 4 bases and J by 6 bases, with 13 bases between them. CDR3 region: CASSSGTEPNSPLHF. Here the CDR3 DNA reads TGTGCCAGCAGTTCCGGGACCGAGCCTAATTCACCCCTCCACTTT.

The V gene is TRBV6-6, the J gene TRBJ1-5, with D perhaps matching TRBD1 (5 bases). This CDR3 is built from 15 residues. V lost 2 bases, J lost 1 base, and 9 bases lay in between. Looked up from germline, CDR1 is MNHNY and CDR2 is SVGAGI (reference sequence). DNA for the CDR3: TGTGCCAGCAGTTACCCGAACAGGAGCAATCAGCCCCAGCATTTT. Amino acids: CASSYPNRSNQPQHF.

There are a few counts of this clone. This rearrangement joins TRBV7-7 to TRBJ2-5; maybe TRBD1 (5 bases). Deletions cut 4 bases from V and 0 bases from J, with 12 bases between. The germline gives CDR1 SSHAT, CDR2 FNYEAQ (reference sequence). This CDR3 is built from 15 residues. CDR3: CASSSSFRDQETQYF. Here the CDR3 DNA reads TGTGCCAGCAGCTCCTCGTTCAGGGACCAAGAGACCCAGTACTTC.

Worth noting for this clone: Different DNA sequences within this sample yield the same CDR3. The chain is built from TRBV30 and TRBJ1-2, with D hard to call. The CDR3 totals 11 residues. V lost 2 bases and J lost 2, with 3 bases in between. The germline V gene encodes CDR1 GTSNPN and CDR2 SVGIG (reference sequence). CDR3 DNA sequence: TGTGCCTGGAGTCAGAACTATGGCTACACCTTC. It encodes CAWSQNYGYTF.

The chain is built from TRBV5-1 and TRBJ1-2; TRBD1 matches 7 bases. V shed 2 bases, J shed 8 bases, and the junction held 9 bases outside the gene matches. Germline lookup yields CDR1 SGHRS and CDR2 YFSETQ. The CDR3 consists of 14 residues. The CDR3 spells CASSFEGGLDGYTF. The DNA for the CDR3 is TGCGCCAGCAGCTTTGAAGGGGGCTTAGACGGCTACACCTTC.

The V call is TRBV6-7, the J call TRBJ1-6, with a possible D match to TRBD1 (6 bases). TRBV6-7 is classed as an ORF, of uncertain function. The CDR3 extends over 19 amino acids. The ends were cut back, 0 bases at V and 0 bases at J, with 15 bases in the middle. In nucleotides, the CDR3 is TGTGCCAGCAGTTACTCGATCTGGCAGGGGAGCTCCTATAATTCACCCCTCCACTTT. This codes for CASSYSIWQGSSYNSPLHF.

This chain uses TRBV28 with TRBJ2-7; TRBD1 matches 8 bases. Germline V gene data show CDR1 as MDHEN and CDR2 as SYDVKM. The J segment lost 7 bases and the V segment lost 6 bases, leaving 5 bases of the junction unmatched. This CDR3 has 12 amino acids. CDR3 bases: TGTGCCAGCAGGCGACAGGGGCAAGAGCAGTACTTC. Translation: CASRRQGQEQYF. The full variable domain, its missing parts supplied by reference TRBV28 and TRBJ2-7, is DVKVTQSSRYLVKRTGEKVFLECVQDMDHENMFWYRQDPGLGLRLIYFSYDVKMKEKGDIPEGYSVSREKKERFSLILESASTNQTSMYLCASRRQGQEQYFGPGTRLTVT.

V is TRBV24-1 and J is TRBJ1-2, with 7 bases aligning to TRBD1. This CDR3 is built from 16 residues. CDR1 is KGHDR and CDR2 is SFDVKD in the germline V gene. V shed 5 bases, J shed 4 bases, and the junction held 12 bases outside the gene matches. The CDR3 nucleotides are TGTGCCACCAGTGCTACCCCCGGGACAGACTTCTATGGCTACACCTTC. Translation: CATSATPGTDFYGYTF.

This chain joins TRBV4-3 and TRBJ2-3; 7 bases fit TRBD1. CDR1 LGHNA and CDR2 YSLEER come from the germline V gene. Germline trimming cut 8 bases from V and 2 bases from J; bases unmatched to any gene: 7. There are 14 residues in the CDR3. CDR3 DNA: TGCGCCAGCGCACAGGGACAGTCCACAGATACGCAGTATTTT. It is translated as CASAQGQSTDTQYF.

J is TRBJ2-3 and V is TRBV5-4; D not certain. From germline, CDR1 is SGHNT and CDR2 YYREEE (reference sequence). V gave up 0 bases and J gave up 3 bases, with 2 bases separating them. The CDR3 extends over 12 amino acids. CDR3: CASSLETDTQYF. The CDR3 region has the DNA TGTGCCAGCAGCTTGGAAACAGATACGCAGTATTTT.

The chain recombines TRBV30 with TRBJ2-7, with D uncertain. The V and J ends lost 2 bases and 3 bases respectively, with 5 bases between them. CDR1 and CDR2 (germline): GTSNPN, SVGIG (reference sequence). This CDR3 spans 11 amino acids. The CDR3 loop is CAWSWSYEQYF. CDR3 bases: TGTGCCTGGAGTTGGAGCTACGAGCAGTACTTC.

With regard to this clone: Its ends do not fully match the called genes, so a read error is possible. The chain links TRBV4-3 to TRBJ2-1; 8 bases fit TRBD1. CDR1 LGHNA and CDR2 YSLEER come from the germline V gene. The CDR3 covers 15 residues. CDR3 sequence (DNA): TGCGCCAGCAGTCAAGCAGGGGGCAAATACAATGAGCAGTTCTTC. Translating it yields CASSQAGGKYNEQFF.

The rearrangement uses TRBV4-2 and TRBJ1-6; D ambiguous. The germline gives CDR1 LGHNA, CDR2 YNFKEQ. The CDR3 covers 14 residues. The V end lost 0 bases, the J end lost 6 bases, and 6 bases lay between the germline ends. CDR3 DNA: TGTGCCAGCAGCCAAGAGTACATTAATTCACCCCTCCACTTT. Translating it yields CASSQEYINSPLHF.

CDR3 DNA: TGTGCCAGCAGCCCGAGTGGTGTCACCGGGGAGCTGTTTTTT. This codes for CASSPSGVTGELFF. J is TRBJ2-2 and V is TRBV9, with D unclear. Trimming stripped 4 bases from V and 4 bases from J, with 11 bases between. CDR3 length: 14 amino acids. From germline, CDR1 is SGDLS and CDR2 YYNGEE.

The J gene is TRBJ2-3, the V gene TRBV19; D unresolved. This CDR3 comprises 13 residues. The germline V gene encodes CDR1 LNHDA and CDR2 SQIVND (reference sequence). V dropped 8 bases and J dropped 4 bases, with 13 bases sitting between them. DNA for the CDR3: TGTGCCAGTTCTCAGGTGGGCGCAGATACGCAGTATTTT. Encoded protein: CASSQVGADTQYF.

The chain combines TRBV7-9 with TRBJ1-2; D is uncertain. CDR3 length: 14 residues. V was cut by 1 base and J by 2 bases, with 8 bases left in between. Per germline, CDR1 SEHNR and CDR2 FQNEAQ (reference sequence). DNA for the CDR3: TGTGCCAGCAGCTTAGGAGACCGAAACTATGGCTACACCTTC. It codes for CASSLGDRNYGYTF.

The V and J genes are TRBV3-1 (or the pseudogene TRBV3-2) and TRBJ1-1, with unresolved D. This CDR3 region has 13 residues. Trimming cost V 2 bases and J 0 bases, with 4 bases left between them. Per germline, CDR1 LGHDT and CDR2 YNNKEL (reference sequence). CDR3 sequence: CASSQILNTEAFF. The CDR3 nucleotides read TGTGCCAGCAGCCAAATCTTGAACACTGAAGCTTTCTTT.

The chain couples TRBV4-1 to TRBJ2-3, with TRBD2 identical over 13 bases. Trimming at V came to 4 bases and at J to 2 bases, leaving 6 bases not matched to a gene. The CDR3 is made up of 17 amino acids. The germline V gene has CDR1 MGHRA and CDR2 YSYEKL. For the CDR3, the DNA is TGCGCCAGCAGCCCTAAGGGACTAGCGGGGAACACAGATACGCAGTATTTT. The encoded protein is CASSPKGLAGNTDTQYF.